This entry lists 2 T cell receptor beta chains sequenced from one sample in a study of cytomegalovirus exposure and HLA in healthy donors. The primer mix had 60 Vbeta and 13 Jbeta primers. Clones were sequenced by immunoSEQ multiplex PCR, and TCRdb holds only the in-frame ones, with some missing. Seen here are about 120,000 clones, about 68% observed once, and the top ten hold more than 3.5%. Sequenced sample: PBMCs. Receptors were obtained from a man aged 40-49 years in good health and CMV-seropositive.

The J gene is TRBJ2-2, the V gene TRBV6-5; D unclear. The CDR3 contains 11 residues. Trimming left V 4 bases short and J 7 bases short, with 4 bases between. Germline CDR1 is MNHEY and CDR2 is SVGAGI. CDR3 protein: CASSSIGELFF. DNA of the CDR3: TGTGCCAGCAGTTCTATCGGGGAGCTGTTTTTT.

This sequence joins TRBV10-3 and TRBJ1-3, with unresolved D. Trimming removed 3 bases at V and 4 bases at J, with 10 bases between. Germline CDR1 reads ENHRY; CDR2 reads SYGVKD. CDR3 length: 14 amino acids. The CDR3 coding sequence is TGTGCCATCAGTGAAGCGGGGTCCGGAAACACCATATATTTT. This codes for CAISEAGSGNTIYF.